This T cell receptor beta chain was profiled in a study of TIL therapy for anti-PD-1-resistant metastatic lung cancer. Time point defined: pre-treatment sample, taken before nivolumab and TIL therapy. The libraries were made with immunoSEQ v3. Clones were read by immunoSEQ multiplex PCR, and TCRdb kept only the in-frame ones, dropping some. The table records 54,000 or so clones, about 73% of them present only once. There are 14 residues in the CDR3. Germline CDR1 LNHDA, CDR2 SQIVND (reference sequence). With V trimmed by 7 bases and J by 4 bases, 6 bases remained unmatched. The chain joins TRBV19 to TRBJ2-2; TRBD2 matches 7 bases. Sequenced here: blood, sampled at baseline. This sequence originates from a person aged 25-80 years with non-small cell lung cancer. The CDR3 region has the DNA TGTGCCAGTAAATCGGGACTACCCACCGGGGAGCTGTTTTTT. This codes for CASKSGLPTGELFF.